This TCR beta chain is from a study of T cells after yellow fever vaccination. Study context: Where fractions had low cell numbers, libraries were prepared from them with the SMART-Seq v4 Ultra Low Input RNA kit. Study-level results: In FACS-sorted repertoires, abundant clonotypes from the bulk population could appear as contaminants. Some clonotypes were seen in both the CD4 and the CD8 compartments. These made up a small share and likely arose from convergent recombination.

For this clonotype: Its antigen remains unidentified.

The TCR cDNA carried a universal primer site and UMIs from 5'RACE template switching. Each CDR3 protein is one row after TCRdb ran MiXCR on the 5' RACE reads. This sample carries nearly 70,000 distinct CDR3 sequences, over 6% of them seen once, and the ten largest clones take 37%. The V end lost 4 bases, the J end lost 0 bases, and 10 bases lay between the germline ends. There are 14 residues in the CDR3. Germline CDR1 reads SGHRS; CDR2 reads YFSETQ. This material consisted of CD8+ T cells sorted from PBMCs, taken more than 35 days after the first yellow fever vaccination. The chain carries TRBV5-1 and TRBJ1-1, with unresolved D. This clonotype was sampled from a man between 18 and 35 years old who received the YFV17D yellow fever vaccine. CDR3 in amino acids: CASSPVTMNTEAFF. The CDR3 nucleotides read TGCGCCAGCAGCCCAGTAACTATGAACACTGAAGCTTTCTTT.